This T cell receptor (beta chain) was observed in a study of blood T cell repertoires in COVID-19. As for the study in general: Samples came from the United States, Italy and Spain, spanning acute and convalescent COVID-19. T cells, B-cell-depleted T cells, or PBMCs provided the cDNA or gDNA that served as material.

In the original analysis: The authors estimated nucleated cell counts from reference gene primer amplification. Method: immunoSEQ multiplex PCR; TCRdb's copy keeps in-frame clones and lacks some. From that table come the V and J calls and clone size; the DNA was used to work out D and trimming. Here the sample spans about 320,000 clones, about 83% being singletons. Trimming removed 3 bases from V and 6 bases from J, with 3 bases in between. This CDR3 is built from 11 residues. Per the germline V gene, CDR1 is SNHLY and CDR2 is FYNNEI. Sequencing was performed on peripheral blood. The receptor comes from a woman aged 50 to 60 with acute or convalescent COVID-19. This sequence joins TRBV2 and TRBJ1-5; D is unclear. The CDR3, as DNA: TGTGCCAGCAGTGACGGTCAGCCCCAGCATTTT. This encodes CASSDGQPQHF. The full variable domain, rest sourced from reference TRBV2 and TRBJ1-5, is EPEVTQTPSHQVTQMGQEVILRCVPISNHLYFYWYRQILGQKVEFLVSFYNNEISEKSEIFDDQFSVERPDGSNFTLKIRSTKLEDSAMYFCASSDGQPQHFGDGTRLSIL.